A selection of T cell receptor beta chains follows, all from one sample in a study of cytomegalovirus exposure and HLA in healthy donors. TCRdb's copy holds only in-frame clones and misses some; the assay was immunoSEQ multiplex PCR. The table lists about 110,000 clones, around 80% of them singletons, with under 7.5% in the top ten. Material for sequencing was PBMCs. The receptors come from a woman in her forties or fifties in good health and CMV-seropositive. CDR3s include the opening cysteine and the closing phenylalanine or tryptophan. A D gene is named only where the DNA matches it firmly. Part of the rows lack a size; the others show once, few, many or a class for expanded clones.

abundance: .; d_gene: .; j_gene: TRBJ1-2; v_gene: TRBV7-9; CDR3aa: CASSSPKGQTYGYTF; CDR3nt: TGTGCCAGCAGCTCCCCGAAGGGACAAACCTATGGCTACACCTTC
abundance: once; d_gene: TRBD1; j_gene: TRBJ1-1; v_gene: TRBV9; CDR3aa: CASSNTGTGNTEAFF; CDR3nt: TGTGCCAGCAGCAACACCGGGACAGGGAACACTGAAGCTTTCTTT
abundance: .; d_gene: .; j_gene: TRBJ1-4; v_gene: TRBV13; CDR3aa: CASSLVGKLFF; CDR3nt: TGTGCCAGCAGCTTAGTCGGAAAACTGTTTTTT
abundance: .; d_gene: .; j_gene: TRBJ2-4; v_gene: TRBV7-2; CDR3aa: CASSLGSKNIQYF; CDR3nt: TGTGCCAGCAGCTTAGGGAGCAAAAACATTCAGTACTTC
abundance: once; d_gene: TRBD2; j_gene: TRBJ2-5; v_gene: TRBV28; CDR3aa: CASSNLGGGPETQYF; CDR3nt: TGTGCCAGCAGCAACCTGGGCGGGGGGCCGGAGACCCAGTACTTC
abundance: .; d_gene: TRBD1; j_gene: TRBJ1-4; v_gene: TRBV5-1; CDR3aa: CASSFLPGQQLATNEKLFF; CDR3nt: TGCGCCAGCAGCTTCTTACCGGGACAGCAACTTGCAACTAATGAAAAACTGTTTTTT
abundance: .; d_gene: TRBD1; j_gene: TRBJ1-5; v_gene: TRBV9; CDR3aa: CASSAGQGANQPQHF; CDR3nt: TGTGCCAGCAGTGCCGGACAGGGGGCAAATCAGCCCCAGCATTTT
abundance: .; d_gene: TRBD2; j_gene: TRBJ2-7; v_gene: TRBV6-1; CDR3aa: CASSDLPSLAGFSYEQYF; CDR3nt: TGTGCCAGCAGTGATCTTCCCTCACTAGCGGGGTTCTCCTACGAGCAGTACTTC
abundance: .; d_gene: TRBD2; j_gene: TRBJ2-1; v_gene: TRBV7-2; CDR3aa: CASSLASSGVGEQFF; CDR3nt: TGTGCCAGCAGCTTAGCGTCGAGCGGGGTAGGTGAGCAGTTCTTC
abundance: .; d_gene: TRBD2; j_gene: TRBJ2-3; v_gene: TRBV7-2; CDR3aa: CASSFLAGGPDTQYF; CDR3nt: TGTGCCAGCAGCTTCCTAGCGGGGGGGCCAGATACGCAGTATTTT
abundance: few; d_gene: .; j_gene: TRBJ1-1; v_gene: TRBV5-6; CDR3aa: CASSSTTAKNEAFF; CDR3nt: TGTGCCAGCAGCAGCACGACAGCGAAAAATGAAGCTTTCTTT
abundance: .; d_gene: TRBD2; j_gene: TRBJ2-3; v_gene: TRBV6-1; CDR3aa: CASSEAAAAGGHTDTQYF; CDR3nt: TGTGCCAGCAGTGAAGCGGCGGCAGCGGGGGGGCACACAGATACGCAGTATTTT
abundance: .; d_gene: .; j_gene: TRBJ2-7; v_gene: TRBV6-5; CDR3aa: CASSYAGSYEQYF; CDR3nt: TGTGCCAGCAGTTACGCGGGATCCTACGAGCAGTACTTC
abundance: .; d_gene: TRBD2; j_gene: TRBJ2-1; v_gene: TRBV5-6; CDR3aa: CASSLATSGGAGEQFF; CDR3nt: TGTGCCAGCAGCTTGGCTACTAGCGGGGGGGCTGGAGAGCAGTTCTTC
abundance: few; d_gene: TRBD1; j_gene: TRBJ1-2; v_gene: TRBV18; CDR3aa: CASSPSTGVHGYTF; CDR3nt: TGTGCCAGCTCACCGTCGACAGGGGTACATGGCTACACCTTC
abundance: .; d_gene: .; j_gene: TRBJ2-7; v_gene: TRBV18; CDR3aa: CASSPGFRVAAYEQYF; CDR3nt: TGTGCCAGCTCACCAGGGTTCCGGGTGGCGGCCTACGAGCAGTACTTC
abundance: .; d_gene: .; j_gene: TRBJ1-6; v_gene: TRBV27; CDR3aa: CASSQPGLHYSPLHF; CDR3nt: TGTGCCAGCAGTCAGCCGGGACTGCATTATTCACCCCTCCACTTT
abundance: .; d_gene: .; j_gene: TRBJ2-7; v_gene: TRBV2; CDR3aa: CASSGSRGEYEQYF; CDR3nt: TGTGCCAGCAGTGGGAGCAGGGGGGAATACGAGCAGTACTTC
abundance: .; d_gene: .; j_gene: TRBJ1-3; v_gene: TRBV5-1; CDR3aa: CASSLGPISSGDTIYF; CDR3nt: TGCGCCAGCAGCTTGGGACCGATTAGCTCTGGAGACACCATATATTTT
abundance: .; d_gene: .; j_gene: TRBJ2-2; v_gene: TRBV28; CDR3aa: CASVDSGTGELFF; CDR3nt: TGTGCCAGCGTCGATAGTGGTACCGGGGAGCTGTTTTTT
abundance: .; d_gene: .; j_gene: TRBJ1-2; v_gene: TRBV7-6; CDR3aa: CASSLLQGDGYTF; CDR3nt: TGTGCCAGCAGCCTACTACAGGGAGATGGCTACACCTTC
abundance: once; d_gene: TRBD1; j_gene: TRBJ2-6; v_gene: TRBV28; CDR3aa: CASSGQGAHGANVLTF; CDR3nt: TGTGCCAGCAGCGGACAGGGGGCGCATGGGGCCAACGTCCTGACTTTC
abundance: .; d_gene: .; j_gene: TRBJ2-3; v_gene: TRBV7-9; CDR3aa: CASSPGLKQSTDTQYF; CDR3nt: TGTGCCAGCAGCCCCGGACTCAAACAGTCCACAGATACGCAGTATTTT
abundance: .; d_gene: TRBD2; j_gene: TRBJ2-2; v_gene: TRBV2; CDR3aa: CASSPSGGYTGELFF; CDR3nt: TGTGCCAGCAGTCCTAGCGGGGGGTACACCGGGGAGCTGTTTTTT
abundance: once; d_gene: .; j_gene: TRBJ1-1; v_gene: TRBV10-3; CDR3aa: CAIKGGAMTEAFF; CDR3nt: TGTGCCATCAAAGGGGGGGCGATGACTGAAGCTTTCTTT
abundance: .; d_gene: TRBD1; j_gene: TRBJ1-5; v_gene: TRBV6-1; CDR3aa: CASRGGGQPQHF; CDR3nt: TGTGCCAGCAGAGGGGGCGGTCAGCCCCAGCATTTT
abundance: .; d_gene: .; j_gene: TRBJ1-5; v_gene: TRBV27; CDR3aa: CASSRGYNQPQHF; CDR3nt: TGTGCCAGCAGTCGGGGTTACAATCAGCCCCAGCATTTT
abundance: .; d_gene: .; j_gene: TRBJ1-6; v_gene: TRBV7-2; CDR3aa: CASSLWRVENSPLHF; CDR3nt: TGTGCCAGCAGCTTATGGAGGGTAGAAAATTCACCCCTCCACTTT
abundance: .; d_gene: TRBD1; j_gene: TRBJ1-1; v_gene: TRBV7-8; CDR3aa: CASNRDRMNTEAFF; CDR3nt: TGTGCCAGCAACCGGGACAGAATGAACACTGAAGCTTTCTTT
abundance: .; d_gene: TRBD1; j_gene: TRBJ2-7; v_gene: TRBV28; CDR3aa: CASSLSQWGTGEYAYEQYF; CDR3nt: TGTGCCAGCAGTTTATCCCAATGGGGGACAGGGGAGTACGCCTACGAGCAGTACTTC
abundance: .; d_gene: .; j_gene: TRBJ1-1; v_gene: TRBV30; CDR3aa: CAFLTGGWNTEAFF; CDR3nt: TGTGCCTTTTTAACCGGGGGGTGGAACACTGAAGCTTTCTTT
abundance: .; d_gene: TRBD1; j_gene: TRBJ1-2; v_gene: TRBV5-1; CDR3aa: CASSLGGQGASYGYTF; CDR3nt: TGCGCCAGCAGCTTGGGGGGACAGGGGGCTTCCTATGGCTACACCTTC
abundance: .; d_gene: .; j_gene: TRBJ1-2; v_gene: TRBV28; CDR3aa: CASSLAANYGYTF; CDR3nt: TGTGCCAGCAGTTTAGCAGCTAACTATGGCTACACCTTC
abundance: .; d_gene: TRBD2; j_gene: TRBJ2-3; v_gene: TRBV5-1; CDR3aa: CASSAGGTDTQYF; CDR3nt: TGCGCCAGTTCAGCGGGGGGCACAGATACGCAGTATTTT
abundance: .; d_gene: TRBD2; j_gene: TRBJ2-7; v_gene: TRBV5-1; CDR3aa: CASSPLATGEKQYF; CDR3nt: TGCGCCAGCAGCCCACTAGCGACCGGAGAGAAGCAGTACTTC
abundance: .; d_gene: TRBD2; j_gene: TRBJ2-7; v_gene: TRBV4-2; CDR3aa: CASSQDLGTSGGSYYEQYF; CDR3nt: TGTGCCAGCAGCCAAGATCTTGGGACTAGCGGGGGGTCATATTACGAGCAGTACTTC
abundance: .; d_gene: TRBD1; j_gene: TRBJ2-7; v_gene: TRBV15; CDR3aa: CATSRGGTGGYEQYF; CDR3nt: TGTGCCACCAGCCGAGGGGGGACAGGGGGCTACGAGCAGTACTTC
abundance: .; d_gene: .; j_gene: TRBJ1-6; v_gene: TRBV7-2; CDR3aa: CASSALQGNPSPLHF; CDR3nt: TGTGCCAGCAGCGCCTTACAGGGAAACCCTTCACCCCTCCACTTT
abundance: .; d_gene: TRBD1; j_gene: TRBJ1-4; v_gene: TRBV4-3; CDR3aa: CASSQDMTGTNEKLFF; CDR3nt: TGCGCCAGCAGCCAAGATATGACAGGGACTAATGAAAAACTGTTTTTT
abundance: .; d_gene: .; j_gene: TRBJ2-7; v_gene: TRBV19; CDR3aa: CATRRQGNSGEQYF; CDR3nt: TGTGCCACCCGGCGGCAGGGCAATTCGGGCGAGCAGTACTTC
abundance: .; d_gene: TRBD2; j_gene: TRBJ2-1; v_gene: TRBV4-3; CDR3aa: CASSRSSYSGDEQFF; CDR3nt: TGCGCCAGCAGCCGCTCAAGTTATAGCGGGGATGAGCAGTTCTTC